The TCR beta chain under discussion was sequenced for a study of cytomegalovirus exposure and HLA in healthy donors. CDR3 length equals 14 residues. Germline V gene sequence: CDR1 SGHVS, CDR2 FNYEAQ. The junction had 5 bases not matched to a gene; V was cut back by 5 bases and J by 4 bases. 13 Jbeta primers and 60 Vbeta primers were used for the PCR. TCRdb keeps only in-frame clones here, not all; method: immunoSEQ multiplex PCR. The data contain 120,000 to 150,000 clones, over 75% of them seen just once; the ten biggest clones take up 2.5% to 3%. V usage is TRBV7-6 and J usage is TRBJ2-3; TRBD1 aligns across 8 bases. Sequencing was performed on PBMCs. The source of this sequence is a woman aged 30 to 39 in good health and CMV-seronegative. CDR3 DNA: TGTGCCAGCAGCGGACAACAGGGGGCAGATACGCAGTATTTT. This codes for CASSGQQGADTQYF.